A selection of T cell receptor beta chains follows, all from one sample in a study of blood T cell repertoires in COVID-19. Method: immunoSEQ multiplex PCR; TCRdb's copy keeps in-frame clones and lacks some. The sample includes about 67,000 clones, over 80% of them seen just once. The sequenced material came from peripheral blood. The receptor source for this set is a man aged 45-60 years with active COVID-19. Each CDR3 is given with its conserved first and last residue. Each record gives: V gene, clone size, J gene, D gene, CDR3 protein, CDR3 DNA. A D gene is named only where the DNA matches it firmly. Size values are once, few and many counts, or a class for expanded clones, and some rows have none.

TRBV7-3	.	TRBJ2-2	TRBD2	CASSAQPTSGTNTGELFF	TGTGCCAGCAGTGCCCAGCCGACTAGCGGAACAAACACCGGGGAGCTGTTTTTT
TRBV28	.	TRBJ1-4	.	CASSGDTATNEKLFF	TGTGCCAGCAGTGGGGACACCGCAACTAATGAAAAACTGTTTTTT
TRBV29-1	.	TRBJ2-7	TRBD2	CSASRGGEQYF	TGCAGCGCCAGCCGGGGGGGTGAGCAGTACTTC
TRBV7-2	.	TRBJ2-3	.	CASSSDRYTDTQYF	TGTGCCAGCAGCTCAGACAGGTACACAGATACGCAGTATTTT
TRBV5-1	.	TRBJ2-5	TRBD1	CASVEQGARETQYF	TGCGCCAGCGTGGAACAGGGGGCTCGGGAGACCCAGTACTTC
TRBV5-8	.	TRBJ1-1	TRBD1	CASSLGAGTGNTEAFF	TGTGCCAGCAGCTTGGGTGCCGGGACAGGGAACACTGAAGCTTTCTTT
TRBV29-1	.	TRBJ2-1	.	CSVELADSYNEQFF	TGCAGCGTTGAATTAGCCGACTCCTACAATGAGCAGTTCTTC
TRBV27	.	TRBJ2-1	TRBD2	CASSLSGSGGISDEQFF	TGTGCCAGCAGTTTATCGGGTAGCGGGGGGATTAGCGATGAGCAGTTCTTC
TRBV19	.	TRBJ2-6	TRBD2	CASSIGRGYGANVLTF	TGTGCCAGTAGTATAGGGCGGGGGTATGGGGCCAACGTCCTGACTTTC
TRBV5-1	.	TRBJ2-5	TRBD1	CASSLGGASPIQETQYF	TGCGCCAGCAGCTTAGGGGGCGCGAGTCCCATCCAAGAGACCCAGTACTTC
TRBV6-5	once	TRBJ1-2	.	CASSYSPGTIDYTF	TGTGCCAGCAGTTACTCGCCAGGGACAATAGACTACACCTTC
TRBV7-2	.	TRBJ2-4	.	CASSLTSGLAKNIQYF	TGTGCCAGCAGCTTGACTTCAGGGTTAGCCAAAAACATTCAGTACTTC
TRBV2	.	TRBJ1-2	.	CAREGSGF	TGTGCCAGGGAAGGCTCAGGATTC
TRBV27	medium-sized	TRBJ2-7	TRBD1	CASIPGQGVYEQYF	TGTGCCAGCATCCCGGGACAGGGAGTATACGAGCAGTACTTC
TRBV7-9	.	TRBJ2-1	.	CASSLGLGEQFF	TGTGCCAGCAGCTTAGGTCTAGGTGAGCAGTTCTTC
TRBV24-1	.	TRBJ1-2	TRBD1	CATSDPARDRFNYGYTF	TGTGCCACCAGTGATCCGGCCCGGGACAGGTTCAACTATGGCTACACCTTC
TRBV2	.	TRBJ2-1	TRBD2	CASSPGTSGSNEQFF	TGTGCCAGCAGCCCCGGGACTAGCGGGAGTAATGAGCAGTTCTTC
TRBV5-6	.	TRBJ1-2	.	CASSSGLLRYGYTF	TGTGCCAGCAGCTCGGGACTGCTGAGATATGGCTACACCTTC
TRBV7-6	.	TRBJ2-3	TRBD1	CASSSLGQGLGDTQYF	TGTGCCAGCAGCTCCCTGGGACAGGGCCTGGGGGATACGCAGTATTTT
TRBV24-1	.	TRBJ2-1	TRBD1	CATSDPGGQVAHNEQFF	TGTGCCACCAGTGATCCAGGGGGACAGGTAGCCCACAATGAGCAGTTCTTC
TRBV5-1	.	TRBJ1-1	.	CASSSEVVVLTEAFF	TGCGCCAGCAGCTCCGAGGTTGTGGTACTCACTGAAGCTTTCTTT
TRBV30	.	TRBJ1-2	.	CAWSVGRGYGYTF	TGTGCCTGGAGTGTCGGGAGAGGGTATGGCTACACCTTC
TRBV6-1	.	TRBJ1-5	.	CASSEGATNQPQHF	TGTGCCAGCAGTGAGGGCGCCACCAATCAGCCCCAGCATTTT
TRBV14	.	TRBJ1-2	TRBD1	CASSQVRTGINGYTF	TGTGCCAGCAGCCAAGTAAGGACAGGGATTAACGGCTACACCTTC
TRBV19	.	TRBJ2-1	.	CASSPASRLEQFF	TGTGCCAGTAGTCCCGCTTCACGTCTAGAGCAGTTCTTC
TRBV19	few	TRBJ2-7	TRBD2	CASSPHLAGPSYEQYF	TGTGCCAGTAGCCCCCACCTAGCGGGGCCCTCCTACGAGCAGTACTTC
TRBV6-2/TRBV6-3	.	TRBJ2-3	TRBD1	CASSYDGDRALSTDTQYF	TGTGCCAGCAGTTACGACGGGGACAGGGCGCTCAGCACAGATACGCAGTATTTT
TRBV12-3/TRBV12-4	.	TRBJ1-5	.	CASSPGRYQPQHF	TGTGCCAGCAGCCCCGGGAGGTATCAGCCCCAGCATTTT
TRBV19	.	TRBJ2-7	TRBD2	CASSPGTSGRYEQYF	TGTGCCAGTAGTCCCGGGACTAGCGGAAGGTACGAGCAGTACTTC
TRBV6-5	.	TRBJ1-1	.	CASSYRGVENTEAFF	TGTGCCAGCAGTTACCGGGGGGTAGAGAACACTGAAGCTTTCTTT
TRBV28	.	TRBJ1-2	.	CASSLSRGSGDYGYTF	TGTGCCAGCAGTTTATCACGGGGGTCTGGGGACTATGGCTACACCTTC
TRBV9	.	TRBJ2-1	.	CASSYRESYRQTNEQFF	TGTGCCAGCAGCTACAGGGAATCCTATCGCCAAACCAATGAGCAGTTCTTC
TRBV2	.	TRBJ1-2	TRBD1	CASREGQNYGYTF	TGTGCCAGCAGGGAGGGACAGAACTATGGCTACACCTTC
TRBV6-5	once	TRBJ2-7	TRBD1	CASSSRPGQGSYEQYF	TGTGCCAGCAGTTCACGACCGGGACAGGGCTCCTACGAGCAGTACTTC
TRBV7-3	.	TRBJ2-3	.	CASSLTSGSTDTQYF	TGTGCCAGCAGCTTAACTAGCGGAAGCACAGATACGCAGTATTTT
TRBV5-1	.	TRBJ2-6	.	CASSRGDSGANVLTF	TGCGCCAGCAGCCGGGGAGACTCTGGGGCCAACGTCCTGACTTTC
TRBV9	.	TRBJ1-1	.	CASNHREAPEAFF	TGTGCCAGCAACCACCGAGAGGCCCCTGAAGCTTTCTTT
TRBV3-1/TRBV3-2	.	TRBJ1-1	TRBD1	CASSPMTGPSNTEAFF	TGTGCCAGCAGCCCCATGACAGGGCCATCGAACACTGAAGCTTTCTTT
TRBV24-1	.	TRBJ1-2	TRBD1	CATSEPGTGGFGGYTF	TGTGCCACCAGTGAACCTGGGACAGGGGGATTCGGTGGCTACACCTTC
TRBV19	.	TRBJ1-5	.	CASRGGGTNSNQPQHF	TGTGCCAGTAGGGGCGGGGGCACAAATAGCAATCAGCCCCAGCATTTT
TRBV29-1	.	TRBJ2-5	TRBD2	CSAGTSGETQYF	TGCAGCGCCGGGACTAGCGGGGAGACCCAGTACTTC
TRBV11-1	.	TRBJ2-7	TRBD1	CATTGGGLPYEQYF	TGTGCCACGACAGGGGGCGGTCTCCCCTACGAGCAGTACTTC
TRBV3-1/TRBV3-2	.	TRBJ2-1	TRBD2	CASSQVDRSIAGRTSYNEQFF	TGTGCCAGCAGCCAAGTAGATCGGTCGATAGCGGGACGAACCTCCTACAATGAGCAGTTCTTC
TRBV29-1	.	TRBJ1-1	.	CIMTRNTEAFF	TGCATCATGACAAGGAACACTGAAGCTTTCTTT
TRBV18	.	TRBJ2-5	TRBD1	CASATGQGQETQYF	TGTGCCAGCGCAACCGGACAGGGTCAAGAGACCCAGTACTTC
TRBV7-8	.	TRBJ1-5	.	CASSSRGNQPQHF	TGTGCCAGCAGCTCCCGGGGCAATCAGCCCCAGCATTTT
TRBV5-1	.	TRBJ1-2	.	CASSLGGGQTPWGGYTF	TGCGCCAGCAGCTTGGGGGGCGGACAGACACCATGGGGCGGCTACACCTTC
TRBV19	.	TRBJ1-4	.	CASKIGAGPNEKLFF	TGTGCCAGTAAGATAGGAGCCGGCCCTAATGAAAAACTGTTTTTT
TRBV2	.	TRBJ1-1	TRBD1	CASRFDRDSEAFF	TGTGCCAGCAGATTCGACAGGGATTCGGAAGCTTTCTTT
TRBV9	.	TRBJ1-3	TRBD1	CASSPAGTGYGNTIYF	TGTGCCAGCAGCCCGGCCGGGACAGGGTACGGAAACACCATATATTTT
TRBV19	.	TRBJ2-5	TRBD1	CASSNIRDRGLGETQYF	TGTGCCAGTAGCAACATCCGGGACAGGGGGCTTGGAGAGACCCAGTACTTC
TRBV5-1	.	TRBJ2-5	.	CASNPGLLYQETQYF	TGCGCCAGCAACCCGGGACTCCTGTACCAAGAGACCCAGTACTTC
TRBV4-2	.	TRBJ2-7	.	CASSRVQSYEQYF	TGTGCCAGCAGCCGCGTACAGAGCTACGAGCAGTACTTC